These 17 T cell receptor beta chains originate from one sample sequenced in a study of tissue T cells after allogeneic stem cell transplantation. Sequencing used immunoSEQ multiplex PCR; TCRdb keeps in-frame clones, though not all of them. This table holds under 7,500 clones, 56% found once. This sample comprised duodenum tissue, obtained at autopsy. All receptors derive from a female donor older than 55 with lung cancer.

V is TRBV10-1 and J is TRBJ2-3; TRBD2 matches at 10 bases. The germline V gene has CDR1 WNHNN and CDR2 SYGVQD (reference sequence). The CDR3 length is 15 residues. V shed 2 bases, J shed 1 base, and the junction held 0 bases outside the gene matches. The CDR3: CASSEGTSGTDTQYF. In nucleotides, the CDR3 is TGCGCCAGCAGTGAGGGGACTAGCGGCACAGATACGCAGTATTTT.

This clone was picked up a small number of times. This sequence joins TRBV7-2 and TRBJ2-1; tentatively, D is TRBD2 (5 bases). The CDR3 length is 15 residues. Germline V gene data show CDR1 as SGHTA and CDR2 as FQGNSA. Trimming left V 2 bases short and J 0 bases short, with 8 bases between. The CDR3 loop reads CASSLYAGSYNEQFF. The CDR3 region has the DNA TGTGCCAGCAGCTTATACGCGGGCTCCTACAATGAGCAGTTCTTC.

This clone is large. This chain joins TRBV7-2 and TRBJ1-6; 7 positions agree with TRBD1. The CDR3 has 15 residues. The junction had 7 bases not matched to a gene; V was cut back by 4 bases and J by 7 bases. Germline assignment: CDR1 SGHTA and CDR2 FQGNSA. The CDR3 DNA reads TGTGCCAGCAGCTACCAACCGGGACAGAATTCACCCCTCCACTTT. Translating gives CASSYQPGQNSPLHF.

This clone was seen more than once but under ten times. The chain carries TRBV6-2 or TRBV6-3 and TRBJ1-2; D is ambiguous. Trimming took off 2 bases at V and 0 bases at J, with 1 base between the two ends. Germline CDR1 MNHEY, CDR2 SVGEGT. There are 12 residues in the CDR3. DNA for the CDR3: TGTGCCAGCAGTTACGCTAACTATGGCTACACCTTC. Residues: CASSYANYGYTF.

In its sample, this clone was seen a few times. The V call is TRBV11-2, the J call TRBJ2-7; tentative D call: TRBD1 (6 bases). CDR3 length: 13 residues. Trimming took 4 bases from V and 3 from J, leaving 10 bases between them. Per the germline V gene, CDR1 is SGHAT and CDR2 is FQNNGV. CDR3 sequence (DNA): TGTGCCAGCAGCTCCGGACAGTACTACGAGCAGTACTTC. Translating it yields CASSSGQYYEQYF.

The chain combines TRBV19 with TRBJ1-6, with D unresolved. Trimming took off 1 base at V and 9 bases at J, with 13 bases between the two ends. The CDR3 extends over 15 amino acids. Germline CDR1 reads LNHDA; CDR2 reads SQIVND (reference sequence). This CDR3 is CASSIGWERSSPLHF. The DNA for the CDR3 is TGTGCCAGTAGTATAGGATGGGAAAGATCTTCACCCCTCCACTTT.

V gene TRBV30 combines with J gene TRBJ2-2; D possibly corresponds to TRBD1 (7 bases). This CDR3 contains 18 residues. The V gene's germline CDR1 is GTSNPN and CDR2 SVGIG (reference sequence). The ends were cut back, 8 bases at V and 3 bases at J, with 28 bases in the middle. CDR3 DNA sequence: TGTGCCGGGAAGCCGGGACAGTGGAGGGTCTACCACACCGGGGAGCTGTTTTTT. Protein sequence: CAGKPGQWRVYHTGELFF.

CDR3 sequence: CASMTQAGTDTQYF. CDR3 sequence (DNA): TGTGCCAGTATGACTCAAGCTGGCACAGATACGCAGTATTTT. This chain uses TRBV19 with TRBJ2-3; D gene unclear. The CDR3 sequence is 14 residues long. Trimming took off 7 bases at V and 1 base at J, with 12 bases between the two ends. Germline CDR1 LNHDA, CDR2 SQIVND (reference sequence). Looking up the rest from reference TRBV19 and TRBJ2-3 gives the full variable domain: DGGITQSPKYLFRKEGQNVTLSCEQNLNHDAMYWYRQDPGQGLRLIYYSQIVNDFQKGDIAEGYSVSREKKESFPLTVTSAQKNPTAFYLCASMTQAGTDTQYFGPGTRLTVL.

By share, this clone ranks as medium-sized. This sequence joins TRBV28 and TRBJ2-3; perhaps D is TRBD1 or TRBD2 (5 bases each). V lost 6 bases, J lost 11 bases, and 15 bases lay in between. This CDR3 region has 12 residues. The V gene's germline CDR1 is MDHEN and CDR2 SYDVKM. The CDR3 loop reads CASSQGLEGQYF. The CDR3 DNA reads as TGTGCCAGCAGCCAGGGTCTAGAGGGGCAGTATTTT. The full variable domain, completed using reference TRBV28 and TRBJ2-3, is DVKVTQSSRYLVKRTGEKVFLECVQDMDHENMFWYRQDPGLGLRLIYFSYDVKMKEKGDIPEGYSVSREKKERFSLILESASTNQTSMYLCASSQGLEGQYFGPGTRLTVL.

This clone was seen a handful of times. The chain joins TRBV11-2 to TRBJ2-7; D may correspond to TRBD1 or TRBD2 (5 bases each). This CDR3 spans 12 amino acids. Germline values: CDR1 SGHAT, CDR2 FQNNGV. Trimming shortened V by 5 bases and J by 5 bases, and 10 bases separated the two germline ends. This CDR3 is CASSPRGDEQYF. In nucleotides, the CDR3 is TGTGCCAGCAGCCCCCGAGGGGACGAGCAGTACTTC.

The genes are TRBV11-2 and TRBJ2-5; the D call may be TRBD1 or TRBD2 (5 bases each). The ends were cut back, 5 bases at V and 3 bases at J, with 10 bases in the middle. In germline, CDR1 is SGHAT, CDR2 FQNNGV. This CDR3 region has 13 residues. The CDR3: CASSRDGKETQYF. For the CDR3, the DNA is TGTGCCAGCAGCAGGGACGGGAAAGAGACCCAGTACTTC.

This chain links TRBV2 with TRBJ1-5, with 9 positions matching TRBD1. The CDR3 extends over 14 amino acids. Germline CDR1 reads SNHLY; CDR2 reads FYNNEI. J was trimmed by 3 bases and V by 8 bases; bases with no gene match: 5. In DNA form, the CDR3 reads TGTGCCAGCGATACAGGGGGCTCCAATCAGCCCCAGCATTTT. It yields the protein CASDTGGSNQPQHF.

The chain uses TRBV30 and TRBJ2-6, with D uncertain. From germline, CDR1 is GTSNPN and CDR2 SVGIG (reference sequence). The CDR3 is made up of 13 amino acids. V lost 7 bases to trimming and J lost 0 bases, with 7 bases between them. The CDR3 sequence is CALDSSGANVLTF. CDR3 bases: TGTGCCTTAGACTCCTCTGGGGCCAACGTCCTGACTTTC.

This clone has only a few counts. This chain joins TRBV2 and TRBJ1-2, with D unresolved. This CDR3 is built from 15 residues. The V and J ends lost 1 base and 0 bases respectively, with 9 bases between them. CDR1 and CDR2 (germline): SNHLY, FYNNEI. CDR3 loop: CASSEGRKSNYGYTF. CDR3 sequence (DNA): TGTGCCAGCAGTGAAGGAAGAAAATCTAACTATGGCTACACCTTC.

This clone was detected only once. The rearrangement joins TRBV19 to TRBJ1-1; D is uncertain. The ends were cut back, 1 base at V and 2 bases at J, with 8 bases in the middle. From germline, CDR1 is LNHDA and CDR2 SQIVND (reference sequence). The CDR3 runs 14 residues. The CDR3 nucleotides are TGTGCCAGTAGTATAGGTACGATCAACACTGAAGCTTTCTTT. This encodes CASSIGTINTEAFF.

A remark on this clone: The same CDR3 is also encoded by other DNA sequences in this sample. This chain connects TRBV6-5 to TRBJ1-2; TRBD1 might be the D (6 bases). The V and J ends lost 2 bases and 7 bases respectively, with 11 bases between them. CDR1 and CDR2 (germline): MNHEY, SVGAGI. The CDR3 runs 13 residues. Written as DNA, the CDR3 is TGTGCCAGCAGTTACGAGGGGGGCTCTGGCTACACCTTC. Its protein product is CASSYEGGSGYTF.

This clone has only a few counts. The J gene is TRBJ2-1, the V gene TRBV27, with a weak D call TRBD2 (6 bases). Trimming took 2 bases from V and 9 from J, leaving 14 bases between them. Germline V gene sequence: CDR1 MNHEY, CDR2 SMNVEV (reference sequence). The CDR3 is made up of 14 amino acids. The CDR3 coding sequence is TGTGCCAGCAGTTTAGAGGCGGGAATGATTGAGCAGTTCTTC. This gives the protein CASSLEAGMIEQFF.